These 24 T cell receptor beta chains came from one sample sequenced in a study of response to subunit inactivated influenza vaccine. Via MiXCR, TCRdb re-called the RT-PCR reads, giving one row per CDR3 protein. Of about 480,000 distinct CDR3 sequences listed, under 15% are singletons. The sequencing used PBMCs from blood, collected roughly 48 days after vaccination. These receptor sequences come from a man aged 50 to 59 who received an inactivated influenza vaccine.

This clonotype appeared many times. The J gene is TRBJ1-1, the V gene TRBV20-1; 7 bases are a match to TRBD1. The germline gives CDR1 DFQATT, CDR2 SNEGSKA (reference sequence). CDR3 length: 13 amino acids. Germline trimming cut 4 bases from V and 2 bases from J; bases unmatched to any gene: 4. CDR3 residues: CSATDRINTEAFF. In DNA, the CDR3 is TGCAGTGCTACGGACAGGATCAACACTGAAGCTTTCTTT.

The V and J genes are TRBV29-1 and TRBJ2-7; 8 bases line up with TRBD2. The CDR3 extends over 14 amino acids. Germline trimming cut 1 base from V and 3 bases from J; bases unmatched to any gene: 5. CDR1 is SQVTM, CDR2 ANQGSEA, per germline. The CDR3 coding sequence is TGCAGCGTTGAAGGTCGGGGGGGTGGCTACGAGCAGTACTTC. This sequence encodes CSVEGRGGGYEQYF.

This chain connects TRBV29-1 to TRBJ2-1; 15 positions match TRBD2. Unmatched junction bases numbered 14, after V lost 5 bases and J lost 0 bases. The germline gives CDR1 SQVTM, CDR2 ANQGSEA. The CDR3 has 20 amino acids. CDR3 amino acids: CSVLAPGTSGRMSSYNEQFF. The CDR3 DNA sequence: TGCAGCGTTCTGGCCCCCGGGACTAGCGGGAGGATGAGCTCCTACAATGAGCAGTTCTTC.

The genes are TRBV7-2 and TRBJ1-2; TRBD1 matches 8 bases. Per the germline V gene, CDR1 is SGHTA and CDR2 is FQGNSA. Losses at the gene ends were 2 bases for V and 4 bases for J; bases not matched to a gene: 9. This CDR3 comprises 16 residues. The CDR3, as DNA: TGTGCCAGCAGCTTAACGGCAGGGGGCCCCTTCTATGGCTACACCTTC. Amino acids: CASSLTAGGPFYGYTF.

The rearrangement uses TRBV6-2 or TRBV6-3 and TRBJ2-4; TRBD2 agrees at 9 bases. Per germline, CDR1 MNHEY and CDR2 SVGEGT. The CDR3 length is 18 residues. With V trimmed by 3 bases and J by 3 bases, 12 bases remained unmatched. This chain's CDR3 is CASSYRLAETSIKNIQYF. DNA for the CDR3: TGTGCCAGCAGTTATCGACTAGCGGAGACCTCTATCAAAAACATTCAGTACTTC.

This clonotype was seen a few times. The chain combines TRBV20-1 with TRBJ2-4; 13 bases fit TRBD2. This CDR3 is 17 amino acids long. V lost 8 bases and J lost 8; bases outside the gene matches: 18. Germline loops: CDR1 DFQATT, CDR2 SNEGSKA (reference sequence). The CDR3 nucleotides are TGCAGTTCCCCCGGACTAGCGGGAGCGGGGGATTATGACATTCAGTACTTC. This codes for CSSPGLAGAGDYDIQYF.

The table lists this clonotype with a few counts. CDR3 DNA sequence: TGTGCCAGCAGCCGATGGGAGGACTATAATTCACCCCTCCACTTT. It encodes CASSRWEDYNSPLHF. The chain employs TRBV4-2 and TRBJ1-6; D is uncertain. V lost 4 bases to trimming and J lost 3 bases, with 10 bases between them. Germline-derived CDR1 and CDR2 are LGHNA and YNFKEQ. This CDR3 is built from 15 residues.

The chain couples TRBV9 to TRBJ2-1, with D possibly TRBD2 on 6 matching bases. CDR3 size: 15 residues. Germline V gene sequence: CDR1 SGDLS, CDR2 YYNGEE. V was pared by 3 bases and J by 6 bases, with 16 bases between. Written as DNA, the CDR3 is TGTGCCAGCAGCGCGAAGGACTACCAGTCCAATGAGCAGTTCTTC. Translation gives CASSAKDYQSNEQFF.

This chain joins TRBV7-2 and TRBJ1-6; D unresolved. The V end lost 7 bases, the J end lost 7 bases, and 11 bases lay between the germline ends. CDR1 and CDR2 (germline): SGHTA, FQGNSA. This CDR3 region has 13 residues. The CDR3 DNA sequence: TGTGCCAGCAACCAAGGGTGGAATTCACCCCTCCACTTT. This sequence encodes CASNQGWNSPLHF. Drawing the rest from reference TRBV7-2 and TRBJ1-6, the complete variable domain is GAGVSQSPSNKVTEKGKDVELRCDPISGHTALYWYRQSLGQGLEFLIYFQGNSAPDKSGLPSDRFSAERTGGSVSTLTIQRTQQEDSAVYLCASNQGWNSPLHFGNGTRLTVT.

This clonotype appeared a few times. This chain uses TRBV5-1 with TRBJ2-1; 8 bases are a match to TRBD1. This CDR3 is 13 amino acids long. The germline gives CDR1 SGHRS, CDR2 YFSETQ. The junction had 5 bases not matched to a gene; V was cut back by 4 bases and J by 8 bases. CDR3 amino acids: CASSPGQGYEQFF. CDR3 nucleotide sequence: TGCGCCAGCAGCCCAGGACAGGGCTATGAGCAGTTCTTC.

The chain links TRBV7-2 to TRBJ2-2; 9 positions agree with TRBD2. This CDR3 comprises 16 residues. J was trimmed by 3 bases and V by 5 bases; bases with no gene match: 7. Germline CDR1 reads SGHTA; CDR2 reads FQGNSA. CDR3 region: CASSVQLAGYTGELFF. CDR3 nucleotide sequence: TGTGCCAGCAGCGTCCAGCTAGCGGGGTACACCGGGGAGCTGTTTTTT.

This chain joins TRBV12-3 or TRBV12-4 and TRBJ1-4, with 10 bases that match TRBD1. The CDR3 loop spans 15 amino acids. The V segment lost 6 bases and the J segment 5 bases; nucleotides outside the gene matches: 6. This CDR3 reads CASRLGTGANEKLFF. CDR3 sequence (DNA): TGTGCCAGCAGACTAGGGACAGGGGCGAATGAAAAACTGTTTTTT.

At least ten counts were recorded for this clonotype. The chain combines TRBV21-1 with TRBJ2-7; the DNA was not compared with TRBD2, the D call given in the table. TRBV21-1 has pseudogene status. The CDR3 covers 16 residues. As DNA, the CDR3 is TGTGCCATCAGGGGTATAGGGGACTACAGCTCCTACGAGCAGTACTTC. Translation: CAIRGIGDYSSYEQYF.

This sequence joins TRBV20-1 and TRBJ2-2; D is possibly TRBD1 (6 bases). The germline CDR1 and CDR2 sequences are DFQATT and SNEGSKA (reference sequence). The ends were cut back, 2 bases at V and 7 bases at J, with 17 bases in the middle. The CDR3 covers 15 residues. CDR3 in amino acids: CSARKLQGEGGELFF. CDR3 in DNA: TGCAGTGCTAGAAAACTACAGGGAGAAGGCGGGGAGCTGTTTTTT.

This chain uses TRBV11-2 with TRBJ2-1; D gene unclear. V was pared by 5 bases and J by 0 bases, with 17 bases between. Germline assignment: CDR1 SGHAT and CDR2 FQNNGV. The CDR3 contains 17 residues. This CDR3 reads CASSRIFLGSSYNEQFF. CDR3 DNA sequence: TGTGCCAGCAGCAGAATCTTTCTAGGTAGCTCCTACAATGAGCAGTTCTTC. Filled out from reference TRBV11-2 and TRBJ2-1, the complete variable domain reads EAGVAQSPRYKIIEKRQSVAFWCNPISGHATLYWYQQILGQGPKLLIQFQNNGVVDDSQLPKDRFSAERLKGVDSTLKIQPAKLEDSAVYLCASSRIFLGSSYNEQFFGPGTRLTVL.

The gene calls are TRBV4-2 and TRBJ2-2; TRBD2 matches 9 bases. This CDR3 is built from 15 residues. V was pared by 6 bases and J by 1 base, with 3 bases of the junction left unmatched. Germline V gives CDR1 LGHNA, CDR2 YNFKEQ. The CDR3 DNA is TGTGCCAGCAGGAGTAGCGGGGGGAACACCGGGGAGCTGTTTTTT. It codes for CASRSSGGNTGELFF.

At least ten counts were recorded for this clonotype. The rearrangement links TRBV7-8 to TRBJ2-5; perhaps TRBD2 as D (5 bases). The ends were cut back, 4 bases at V and 5 bases at J, with 11 bases in the middle. CDR1 is SGHVS, CDR2 FQNEAQ, per germline. The CDR3 has 13 amino acids. The CDR3 spells CASSSHERETQYF. As DNA, the CDR3 is TGTGCCAGCAGCTCCCACGAGCGGGAGACCCAGTACTTC.

This clonotype was seen a few times. The V and J genes are TRBV12-3 or TRBV12-4 and TRBJ2-1, with 8 bases fitting TRBD2. The J segment lost 4 bases and the V segment lost 5 bases, leaving 4 bases of the junction unmatched. The CDR3 sequence is 14 residues long. The CDR3 nucleotides are TGTGCCAGCAGTCAAGCGGGGGTGTACAATGAGCAGTTCTTC. It specifies CASSQAGVYNEQFF.

The chain has TRBV19 and TRBJ2-7, with D unresolved. Trimming removed 3 bases from V and 5 bases from J, with 5 bases in between. Germline V lookup: CDR1 LNHDA, CDR2 SQIVND (reference sequence). This CDR3 contains 11 residues. CDR3 amino acids: CASSIPDEQYF. CDR3 sequence (DNA): TGTGCCAGTAGTATCCCCGACGAGCAGTACTTC.

CDR3: CASSYIRGTGELFF. CDR3 sequence (DNA): TGTGCCAGCAGTTACATTCGGGGCACCGGGGAGCTGTTTTTT. The V call is TRBV6-2 or TRBV6-3, the J call TRBJ2-2; D might be TRBD2 (5 bases). Germline-derived CDR1 and CDR2 are MNHEY and SVGEGT. V dropped 2 bases and J dropped 4 bases, with 8 bases sitting between them. The CDR3 loop spans 14 amino acids.

This chain uses TRBV20-1 with TRBJ2-3; a weak D match, TRBD2 (6 bases). The CDR3 is made up of 13 amino acids. V lost 6 bases, J lost 8 bases, and 18 bases lay in between. Looked up from germline, CDR1 is DFQATT and CDR2 is SNEGSKA (reference sequence). The CDR3 here is CSARLGVIRTQYF. DNA of the CDR3: TGCAGTGCCAGACTAGGGGTAATACGTACGCAGTATTTT.

At least ten counts were recorded for this clonotype. The V gene is TRBV29-1, the J gene TRBJ2-5; D is unresolved. Germline lookup yields CDR1 SQVTM and CDR2 ANQGSEA. V lost 3 bases, J lost 5 bases, and 13 bases lay in between. CDR3 length: 13 residues. CDR3 in DNA: TGCAGCGTTGACGGTCCTCAAGGGGAGACCCAGTACTTC. Translating gives CSVDGPQGETQYF.

This clonotype has a count of ten or more. The J gene is TRBJ2-2, the V gene TRBV7-9, with D unclear. The germline gives CDR1 SEHNR, CDR2 FQNEAQ (reference sequence). CDR3 length: 12 residues. V was cut by 2 bases and J by 4 bases, with 2 bases left in between. As DNA, the CDR3 is TGTGCCAGCAGCTTACTCACCGGGGAGCTGTTTTTT. It encodes CASSLLTGELFF.

The J gene is TRBJ2-7, the V gene TRBV12-3 or TRBV12-4; 7 bases are shared with TRBD2. V lost 5 bases to trimming and J lost 0 bases; unmatched junction nucleotides: 13. The CDR3 spans 17 residues. DNA of the CDR3: TGTGCCAGCAGTGTAACCCCTAGCGGAACTAGCTCCTACGAGCAGTACTTC. Translated: CASSVTPSGTSSYEQYF.